One and the same sample provided the 23 T cell receptor beta chains below, sequenced in a study of shared T cell receptors in the human thymus. Method: immunoSEQ multiplex PCR; TCRdb's copy keeps in-frame clones and lacks some. The repertoire holds about 380,000 clones, with just under 95% as singletons. Sequencing input: thymocytes. Receptor source: a human donor.

This clone has only a few counts. The CDR3 region has the DNA TGCGCCAGCAGCGTTCTCGGGGACAGGGCAGTCACTGAAGCTTTCTTT. Protein: CASSVLGDRAVTEAFF. This chain connects TRBV5-1 to TRBJ1-1, with 9 positions matching TRBD1. J gave up 4 bases and V 4 bases, and 11 bases lay outside the gene matches. The CDR3 spans 16 residues. Germline lookup yields CDR1 SGHRS and CDR2 YFSETQ.

The chain couples TRBV27 to TRBJ1-2; D perhaps matches TRBD1 (5 bases). The germline CDR1 and CDR2 sequences are MNHEY and SMNVEV (reference sequence). The CDR3 is 18 amino acids. The germline V and J ends were trimmed by 0 bases and 0 bases, with 17 bases remaining between them. CDR3 DNA sequence: TGTGCCAGCAGTTTATCGTACGGGGGAGGGGCGGCTAACTATGGCTACACCTTC. Translated, it gives CASSLSYGGGAANYGYTF.

CDR3 nucleotide sequence: TGTGCCAGCTCACCCACCCACAGGGGGTTAGGCAATGAGCAGTTCTTC. Amino acid sequence: CASSPTHRGLGNEQFF. The rearrangement links TRBV18 to TRBJ2-1; TRBD1 aligns across 8 bases. The CDR3 spans 16 residues. The V and J ends lost 3 bases and 6 bases, in that order; junction bases with no gene match: 10. The V gene's germline CDR1 is KGHSH and CDR2 LQKENI.

The chain links TRBV5-1 to TRBJ2-5; D is possibly TRBD1 (5 bases). Per the germline V gene, CDR1 is SGHRS and CDR2 is YFSETQ. The ends were cut back, 0 bases at V and 1 base at J, with 10 bases in the middle. This CDR3 has 15 amino acids. CDR3 sequence reads: CASSLADKFQETQYF. In DNA form, the CDR3 reads TGCGCCAGCAGCTTGGCGGACAAGTTCCAAGAGACCCAGTACTTC.

Of note for this clone: The junction departs from germline at one end; a sequencing error may be responsible. This same CDR3 is encoded by further DNA sequences in the sample. The chain combines TRBV2 with TRBJ2-2; D gene uncertain. CDR3 length equals 15 residues. CDR1 SNHLY and CDR2 FYNNEI come from the germline V gene. The CDR3 DNA sequence: TGTGCCAGCAGTGTACAGCACTCGAATACCGGGGAGCTGTTTTTT. Its protein product is CASSVQHSNTGELFF. The entire variable domain, with the rest obtained from reference TRBV2 and TRBJ2-2, is as follows: EPEVTQTPSHQVTQMGQEVILRCVPISNHLYFYWYRQILGQKVEFLVSFYNNEISEKSEIFDDQFSVERPDGSNFTLKIRSTKLEDSAMYFCASSVQHSNTGELFFGEGSRLTVL.

This chain joins TRBV4-3 and TRBJ1-4; 7 positions match TRBD1. The CDR3 has 16 residues. Germline V gene data show CDR1 as LGHNA and CDR2 as YSLEER. Trimming at V came to 2 bases and at J to 2 bases, leaving 5 bases not matched to a gene. CDR3 sequence reads: CASSQSIRGTNEKLFF. The CDR3 bases are TGCGCCAGCAGCCAAAGCATCAGGGGGACTAATGAAAAACTGTTTTTT.

The chain couples TRBV6-5 to TRBJ1-5; D is unclear. Looked up from germline, CDR1 is MNHEY and CDR2 is SVGAGI. Trimming pared 0 bases from V and 9 bases from J, leaving 12 bases between. This CDR3 contains 14 residues. The CDR3 loop is CASSYSPEDGPQHF. The CDR3 DNA reads TGTGCCAGCAGTTACTCCCCCGAAGATGGGCCCCAGCATTTT.

V usage is TRBV27 and J usage is TRBJ2-5, with TRBD2 matching over 7 bases. The germline V gene encodes CDR1 MNHEY and CDR2 SMNVEV (reference sequence). Losses at the gene ends were 4 bases for V and 6 bases for J; bases not matched to a gene: 5. There are 13 residues in the CDR3. The CDR3 coding sequence is TGTGCCAGCAGTTCTAGCGGCCCCAAGACCCAGTACTTC. Translating gives CASSSSGPKTQYF.

CDR3 residues: CASSLGGQEIMNTEAFF. CDR3 nucleotide sequence: TGTGCCAGCAGCTTGGGGGGACAGGAGATAATGAACACTGAAGCTTTCTTT. The chain employs TRBV5-4 and TRBJ1-1; 8 bases are a match to TRBD1. The trim removed 0 bases at V and 0 bases at J, leaving 7 bases unmatched. In germline, CDR1 is SGHNT, CDR2 YYREEE (reference sequence). The CDR3 is 17 amino acids.

The chain links TRBV5-5 to TRBJ1-4, with D possibly TRBD1 on 5 matching bases. The CDR3 sequence is 14 residues long. CDR1 SGHKS and CDR2 YYEKEE come from the germline V gene (reference sequence). V lost 4 bases to trimming and J lost 6 bases, with 13 bases between them. The CDR3 spells CASSPKGADEKLFF. CDR3 DNA: TGTGCCAGCAGCCCCAAAGGGGCAGATGAAAAACTGTTTTTT.

This rearrangement joins TRBV5-1 to TRBJ2-3, with 7 positions matching TRBD2. From germline, CDR1 is SGHRS and CDR2 YFSETQ. The V and J ends lost 2 bases and 5 bases, in that order; junction bases with no gene match: 11. The CDR3 has 16 residues. The CDR3 spells CASSFSRQRDRDTQYF. The CDR3 nucleotides read TGCGCCAGCAGCTTTAGCAGACAGCGGGACCGAGATACGCAGTATTTT.

The chain combines TRBV9 with TRBJ2-5, with D perhaps matching TRBD2 (6 bases). Germline assignment: CDR1 SGDLS and CDR2 YYNGEE. The length of the CDR3 is 14 residues. Trimming took off 5 bases at V and 3 bases at J, with 14 bases between the two ends. This CDR3 reads CASSEFEREETQYF. The CDR3 coding sequence is TGTGCCAGCAGTGAATTCGAGCGGGAAGAGACCCAGTACTTC.

V and J are TRBV28 and TRBJ2-1; 8 bases agree with TRBD1. This CDR3 contains 15 residues. CDR1 is MDHEN, CDR2 SYDVKM, per germline. V gave up 5 bases and J gave up 2 bases; unmatched junction bases: 5. CDR3 sequence reads: CASSTGGDTYNEQFF. CDR3 sequence (DNA): TGTGCCAGCAGTACAGGGGGTGATACCTACAATGAGCAGTTCTTC.

J is TRBJ1-1 and V is TRBV7-2; TRBD1 agrees at 7 bases. This CDR3 has 17 residues. Trimming removed 5 bases from V and 1 base from J; junction bases left unmatched: 13. Germline assignment: CDR1 SGHTA and CDR2 FQGNSA. CDR3 region: CASSPPGKTGANTEAFF. CDR3 coding DNA: TGTGCCAGCAGCCCCCCCGGAAAAACAGGGGCGAACACTGAAGCTTTCTTT.

The genes are TRBV29-1 and TRBJ2-5, with D unresolved. The germline V gene encodes CDR1 SQVTM and CDR2 ANQGSEA. V lost 6 bases to trimming and J lost 4 bases, with 21 bases between them. The CDR3 consists of 15 residues. The CDR3 DNA follows: TGCAGCGTACTAAAAGTATGGGATGGCGGAGAGACCCAGTACTTC. As protein: CSVLKVWDGGETQYF. Full variable domain (outside the CDR3, taken from reference TRBV29-1 and TRBJ2-5): SAVISQKPSRDICQRGTSLTIQCQVDSQVTMMFWYRQQPGQSLTLIATANQGSEATYESGFVIDKFPISRPNLTFSTLTVSNMSPEDSSIYLCSVLKVWDGGETQYFGPGTRLLVL.

The J gene is TRBJ2-3, the V gene TRBV27; D is perhaps TRBD2 (8 bases). This CDR3 spans 23 amino acids. Germline V CDR1 and CDR2: MNHEY, SMNVEV (reference sequence). V shed 8 bases and J shed 2 bases, with 41 bases lying between them. As DNA, the CDR3 is TGTGCCAGCGGTGGAAGGGGGCAGGGGTTATCGTATAAGGCGGGAGGCTCCACAGATACGCAGTATTTT. Protein: CASGGRGQGLSYKAGGSTDTQYF.

This clone was seen just once. This sequence joins TRBV4-2 and TRBJ2-1, with D possibly being TRBD2 (5 bases). CDR3 length equals 20 residues. Germline V lookup: CDR1 LGHNA, CDR2 YNFKEQ. V lost 1 base and J lost 4, with 26 bases in between. The CDR3 DNA reads as TGTGCCAGCAGCCAAGCGGCGTCTAACGGGAACCGTGATATTTACAATGAGCAGTTCTTC. The encoded protein is CASSQAASNGNRDIYNEQFF.

V usage is TRBV10-2 and J usage is TRBJ2-2; 12 bases match TRBD2. Losses at the gene ends were 6 bases for V and 7 bases for J; bases not matched to a gene: 6. Germline loops: CDR1 WSHSY, CDR2 SAAADI. This CDR3 comprises 15 residues. The CDR3 sequence: CASRLLAGGGGELFF. The CDR3 DNA sequence: TGCGCCAGCAGGCTACTAGCGGGAGGAGGCGGGGAGCTGTTTTTT.

The V call is TRBV7-8, the J call TRBJ2-3; D is ambiguous. The CDR3 has 14 amino acids. The germline CDR1 and CDR2 sequences are SGHVS and FQNEAQ. V lost 2 bases and J lost 1, with 7 bases in between. The CDR3 spells CASSLIQGTDTQYF. In nucleotides, the CDR3 is TGTGCCAGCAGCTTAATCCAGGGCACAGATACGCAGTATTTT.

The chain recombines TRBV28 with TRBJ2-1, with unresolved D. The V gene lost 1 base and the J gene lost 6 bases, with 10 bases spanning the gap. Germline-derived CDR1 and CDR2 are MDHEN and SYDVKM. This CDR3 comprises 14 residues. The CDR3, as DNA: TGTGCCAGCAGTTTATTACGGCAGATCAATGAGCAGTTCTTC. This encodes CASSLLRQINEQFF.

This sequence joins TRBV27 and TRBJ2-1, with TRBD1 matching over 7 bases. The CDR3 spans 14 residues. Germline V gene data show CDR1 as MNHEY and CDR2 as SMNVEV (reference sequence). J gave up 0 bases and V 8 bases, and 4 bases lay outside the gene matches. CDR3 amino acids: CASSRQGSYNEQFF. CDR3 DNA sequence: TGTGCCAGCTCTCGACAGGGCTCCTACAATGAGCAGTTCTTC.

V is TRBV11-1 and J is TRBJ2-7; 7 positions match TRBD2. CDR1 SGHAT and CDR2 FQDESV come from the germline V gene (reference sequence). This CDR3 comprises 15 residues. J lost 4 bases, V lost 5 bases, and 11 bases had no gene match. In DNA form, the CDR3 reads TGTGCCAGCAGCCCGTTCGGGGCAGCGGGGTACGAGCAGTACTTC. Protein sequence: CASSPFGAAGYEQYF.

This clone was seen only once. This chain uses TRBV13 with TRBJ2-5; 7 bases line up with TRBD1. The CDR3 extends over 15 amino acids. Germline CDR1 PRHDT, CDR2 FYEKMQ (reference sequence). The V and J ends lost 5 bases and 5 bases, in that order; junction bases with no gene match: 11. Here the CDR3 DNA reads TGTGCCAGCAGCCTGGGGGCGACAGGGCGGGAGACCCAGTACTTC. Translation: CASSLGATGRETQYF.